These 20 T cell receptor beta chains came from one sample sequenced in a study of early stage breast cancer tumors (dated by TCRdb to the late 2010s). Library construction relied on the immunoSEQ multiplex PCR assay. The table comes from immuneACCESS by way of TCRdb, which keeps in-frame sequences with V and J called. Part of the clones is missing from these tables; in studies checked, under half for an unresolved V gene and the rest for unknown reasons. The sample table holds 23,000 or so clones, of which about 70% were seen once. The top ten clones comprise about 10% of the sample. Sequencing was carried out using breast tumor tissue. These receptors were taken from a person between 55 and 69 years old with breast cancer.

The chain recombines TRBV12-5 with TRBJ2-3; 8 bases are shared with TRBD2. J lost 3 bases, V lost 1 base, and 9 bases had no gene match. Germline V gene sequence: CDR1 LGHNT, CDR2 FRNRAP. This CDR3 is built from 17 residues. Written as DNA, the CDR3 is TGTGCTAGTGGTTTGGGGCCTACAGCGGGAGTGACAGATACGCAGTATTTT. It is translated as CASGLGPTAGVTDTQYF.

The rearrangement uses TRBV4-1 and TRBJ1-1, with TRBD1 matching 7 bases. The CDR3 totals 16 residues. J lost 1 base, V lost 0 bases, and 5 bases had no gene match. Germline loops: CDR1 MGHRA, CDR2 YSYEKL. The CDR3 nucleotides read TGCGCCAGCAGCCAAGAAACGGGACAGAGGAACACTGAAGCTTTCTTT. Protein: CASSQETGQRNTEAFF.

The chain carries TRBV27 and TRBJ1-2; D not certain. CDR3 length equals 13 residues. V was cut by 3 bases and J by 7 bases, with 12 bases left in between. The germline CDR1 and CDR2 sequences are MNHEY and SMNVEV (reference sequence). The CDR3 sequence: CASSLARWAGYTF. In nucleotides, the CDR3 is TGTGCCAGCAGTTTGGCCAGGTGGGCTGGCTACACCTTC.

The chain carries TRBV7-6 and TRBJ2-3; 13 nucleotides align to TRBD2. Germline loops: CDR1 SGHVS, CDR2 FNYEAQ. V lost 5 bases and J lost 0; bases outside the gene matches: 17. This CDR3 spans 21 amino acids. CDR3 DNA: TGTGCCAGCAGCCCTTTAGGTTTGACTAGCGGGAGGCTTACTAGCACAGATACGCAGTATTTT. Protein: CASSPLGLTSGRLTSTDTQYF.

The rearrangement links TRBV7-9 to TRBJ2-7, with 7 bases fitting TRBD1. J lost 6 bases, V lost 5 bases, and 10 bases had no gene match. This CDR3 spans 14 amino acids. Germline-derived CDR1 and CDR2 are SEHNR and FQNEAQ (reference sequence). The CDR3 bases are TGTGCCAGCAGCCCGTACGGGACAGCAACCGAGCAGTACTTC. This codes for CASSPYGTATEQYF.

The rearrangement links TRBV6-6 to TRBJ2-7; 10 nucleotides match TRBD1. The CDR3 covers 16 residues. CDR1 is MNHNY, CDR2 SVGAGI, per germline (reference sequence). The junction had 2 bases not matched to a gene; V was cut back by 0 bases and J by 0 bases. This chain's CDR3 is CASSYSWDRGSYEQYF. In nucleotides, the CDR3 is TGTGCCAGCAGTTACTCATGGGACAGGGGCTCCTACGAGCAGTACTTC.

This rearrangement joins TRBV7-9 to TRBJ1-1, with a possible D match to TRBD1 (6 bases). V was cut by 1 base and J by 7 bases, with 13 bases left in between. CDR1 and CDR2 (germline): SEHNR, FQNEAQ (reference sequence). CDR3 length equals 14 residues. This CDR3 reads CASSLGDRSLEAFF. CDR3 DNA: TGTGCCAGCAGCTTAGGAGACAGGAGCCTTGAAGCTTTCTTT.

In this sample, this clone is large. The V and J genes are TRBV11-2 and TRBJ2-7; D is possibly TRBD2 (5 bases). V lost 5 bases and J lost 6, with 8 bases in between. Germline-derived CDR1 and CDR2 are SGHAT and FQNNGV. CDR3 length: 11 residues. The CDR3 reads CASSREGEQYF. The CDR3, as DNA: TGTGCCAGCAGCCGTGAGGGCGAGCAGTACTTC.

The V gene is TRBV6-4, the J gene TRBJ2-2; 11 bases agree with TRBD2. Germline V CDR1 and CDR2: MRHNA, SNTAGT. The CDR3 totals 15 residues. The V and J ends lost 6 bases and 5 bases, in that order; junction bases with no gene match: 5. The CDR3 DNA follows: TGTGCCAGCAGACTACTAGCGGGAGAGACCGGGGAGCTGTTTTTT. This sequence encodes CASRLLAGETGELFF.

The J gene is TRBJ1-1, the V gene TRBV6-6; D is perhaps TRBD1 (6 bases). CDR3 length: 11 amino acids. V was clipped by 7 bases and J by 8 bases, with 11 bases between them. CDR1 is MNHNY and CDR2 is SVGAGI in the germline V gene (reference sequence). The CDR3 DNA reads as TGTGCCAGCAACTACAGGGAAGAAGCTTTCTTT. Translation gives CASNYREEAFF.

Only a few counts were recorded for this clone. The chain uses TRBV7-2 and TRBJ2-7, with 9 bases fitting TRBD2. CDR1 and CDR2 from the germline V gene are SGHTA and FQGNSA. V shed 5 bases and J 2 bases; nucleotides not matched to a gene: 7. The CDR3 spans 15 residues. The CDR3 is CASSASSGTTYEQYF. DNA for the CDR3: TGTGCCAGCAGCGCCTCTAGCGGGACAACCTACGAGCAGTACTTC.

The genes are TRBV2 and TRBJ2-1, with D unclear. CDR1 is SNHLY and CDR2 is FYNNEI in the germline V gene. The CDR3 covers 13 residues. V gave up 7 bases and J gave up 10 bases, with 17 bases separating them. CDR3 protein: CASTINFTPEQFF. The CDR3 DNA reads TGTGCCAGCACCATTAACTTTACTCCGGAGCAGTTCTTC.

This clone was picked up a small number of times. The gene calls are TRBV7-2 and TRBJ2-7; 13 nucleotides match TRBD2. With 5 bases clipped from V and 5 bases from J, the junction kept 6 bases outside the gene matches. The CDR3 is made up of 15 amino acids. Germline lookup yields CDR1 SGHTA and CDR2 FQGNSA. CDR3 nucleotide sequence: TGTGCCAGCAGCCATCGGACTAGCGGGAGCAACGAGCAGTACTTC. Translated, it gives CASSHRTSGSNEQYF.

V gene TRBV6-5 combines with J gene TRBJ2-1; TRBD2 agrees at 11 bases. Germline V lookup: CDR1 MNHEY, CDR2 SVGAGI. The CDR3 length is 14 residues. The J segment lost 8 bases and the V segment lost 6 bases, leaving 6 bases of the junction unmatched. The CDR3 protein is CASRLAGAGYEQFF. For the CDR3, the DNA is TGTGCCAGCAGACTAGCGGGAGCTGGCTATGAGCAGTTCTTC.

Concerning this clone itself: Other DNA sequences in this sample translate to the same CDR3. The chain couples TRBV30 to TRBJ2-6, with 7 bases matching TRBD1. J lost 0 bases, V lost 0 bases, and 5 bases had no gene match. The length of the CDR3 is 17 residues. Per the germline V gene, CDR1 is GTSNPN and CDR2 is SVGIG (reference sequence). CDR3 DNA sequence: TGTGCCTGGAGTGTCACAGGGGCCTCCTCTGGGGCCAACGTCCTGACTTTC. Translating it yields CAWSVTGASSGANVLTF.

The V call is TRBV19, the J call TRBJ1-2; 8 bases map to TRBD1. Germline CDR1 reads LNHDA; CDR2 reads SQIVND (reference sequence). V lost 7 bases, J lost 3 bases, and 4 bases stayed unmatched. The CDR3 totals 13 residues. The CDR3 protein is CASTPGQDYGYTF. The CDR3 DNA is TGTGCCAGTACCCCGGGACAGGACTATGGCTACACCTTC.

This chain uses TRBV15 with TRBJ2-5, with unresolved D. The germline V and J ends were trimmed by 1 base and 4 bases, with 4 bases remaining between them. CDR1 is LNHNV, CDR2 YYDKDF, per germline (reference sequence). The CDR3 spans 12 residues. CDR3: CATSRGAETQYF. The DNA for the CDR3 is TGTGCCACCAGCAGAGGGGCAGAGACCCAGTACTTC. Drawing the rest from reference TRBV15 and TRBJ2-5, the complete variable domain is DAMVIQNPRYQVTQFGKPVTLSCSQTLNHNVMYWYQQKSSQAPKLLFHYYDKDFNNEADTPDNFQSRRPNTSFCFLDIRSPGLGDTAMYLCATSRGAETQYFGPGTRLLVL.

This clone was seen a single time. The chain couples TRBV9 to TRBJ2-6, with 7 bases that match TRBD1. J lost 0 bases, V lost 5 bases, and 11 bases had no gene match. The germline gives CDR1 SGDLS, CDR2 YYNGEE. This CDR3 contains 18 residues. CDR3 in amino acids: CASSPRQAGGSGANVLTF. In nucleotides, the CDR3 is TGTGCCAGCAGTCCCCGCCAGGCAGGGGGCTCTGGGGCCAACGTCCTGACTTTC.

The genes are TRBV5-1 and TRBJ2-7; tentative D call: TRBD1 (6 bases). The CDR3 is 15 amino acids. Looked up from germline, CDR1 is SGHRS and CDR2 is YFSETQ. V was shortened by 3 bases and J by 3 bases, with 16 bases between the two germline ends. This chain's CDR3 is CASSSTGPGDYEQYF. The CDR3 DNA reads as TGCGCCAGCAGCTCTACAGGGCCAGGTGACTACGAGCAGTACTTC.

The chain carries TRBV5-6 and TRBJ2-7; no definite D call. CDR1 is SGHDT, CDR2 YYEEEE, per germline. The CDR3 extends over 13 amino acids. The V gene lost 4 bases and the J gene lost 6 bases, with 14 bases spanning the gap. The CDR3 protein is CASSLLGRFEQYF. CDR3 bases: TGTGCCAGCAGCCTGCTGGGCCGGTTCGAGCAGTACTTC.